The 20 T cell receptor beta chains given below trace back to one sample, sequenced in a study of cytomegalovirus exposure and HLA in healthy donors. The PCR had 60 Vbeta and 13 Jbeta primers. Generated by immunoSEQ multiplex PCR, the TCRdb table keeps only in-frame clones and is missing some. In the table there are more than 85,000 clones, roughly three quarters of which are singletons. Sequencing was performed on PBMCs. The receptors were sampled from a woman in her fifties or sixties in good health and CMV-seropositive.

The rearrangement links TRBV6-1 to TRBJ2-1; the D is unclear. The CDR3 sequence is 11 residues long. Germline CDR1 and CDR2: MNHNS and SASEGT. V was trimmed by 7 bases and J by 6 bases, leaving 7 bases between them. The CDR3 region is CASTRGNEQFF. The DNA of the CDR3 is TGTGCCAGCACCCGAGGCAATGAGCAGTTCTTC.

CDR3 bases: TGCGCCAGCAGCCCACTGGGGCGGCGGAACACTGAAGCTTTCTTT. It yields the protein CASSPLGRRNTEAFF. The gene calls are TRBV4-1 and TRBJ1-1; D might be TRBD1 (5 bases). Germline CDR1 MGHRA, CDR2 YSYEKL. The CDR3 has 15 amino acids. Trimming took off 4 bases at V and 1 base at J, with 13 bases between the two ends.

This chain joins TRBV6-5 and TRBJ2-3, with 9 bases identical to TRBD2. The CDR3 contains 15 residues. Germline trimming cut 7 bases from V and 3 bases from J; bases unmatched to any gene: 8. Germline lookup yields CDR1 MNHEY and CDR2 SVGAGI. The CDR3 bases are TGTGCCAGCATCGATAGCGGGGGCGGTACAGATACGCAGTATTTT. Residues: CASIDSGGGTDTQYF.

This rearrangement joins TRBV5-4 to TRBJ2-2; 7 bases fit TRBD2. The CDR3 is made up of 16 amino acids. V lost 0 bases and J lost 5; bases outside the gene matches: 7. Germline V gene data show CDR1 as SGHNT and CDR2 as YYREEE (reference sequence). The CDR3 DNA follows: TGTGCCAGCAGCTTGGTGGGCGGGAGAGGAACCGGGGAGCTGTTTTTT. Amino acids: CASSLVGGRGTGELFF. Filled out from reference TRBV5-4 and TRBJ2-2, the complete variable domain reads ETGVTQSPTHLIKTRGQQVTLRCSSQSGHNTVSWYQQALGQGPQFIFQYYREEENGRGNFPPRFSGLQFPNYSSELNVNALELDDSALYLCASSLVGGRGTGELFFGEGSRLTVL.

V gene TRBV5-4 combines with J gene TRBJ2-3; TRBD2 aligns across 10 bases. CDR1 is SGHNT, CDR2 YYREEE, per germline (reference sequence). The CDR3 contains 18 residues. V trimming: 3 bases; J trimming: 5 bases; junction bases outside the gene matches: 15. CDR3: CASSWGLPSGRAGDTQYF. In nucleotides, the CDR3 is TGTGCCAGCAGCTGGGGGCTCCCGAGCGGGAGGGCCGGAGATACGCAGTATTTT.

The rearrangement links TRBV6-6 to TRBJ2-7; D is ambiguous. Trimming removed 0 bases at V and 1 base at J, with 13 bases between. CDR1 and CDR2 from the germline V gene are MNHNY and SVGAGI (reference sequence). This CDR3 is 16 amino acids long. The CDR3 sequence: CASSYSAQRLSYEQYF. CDR3 nucleotides: TGTGCCAGCAGTTACTCGGCCCAGAGGCTTTCCTACGAGCAGTACTTC.

This clone was seen just once. This chain uses TRBV21-1 with TRBJ1-2; TRBD1 is the table's D call, not checked against the DNA. TRBV21-1 corresponds to a pseudogene. The CDR3 covers 14 residues. CDR3 region: CASSNWTGNYGYTF. The DNA of the CDR3 is TGTGCCAGCAGCAACTGGACAGGGAACTATGGCTACACCTTC.

This chain links TRBV6-5 with TRBJ2-1; D ambiguous. The CDR3 has 14 amino acids. Germline V lookup: CDR1 MNHEY, CDR2 SVGAGI. V gave up 6 bases and J gave up 5 bases, with 14 bases separating them. Here the CDR3 DNA reads TGTGCCAGCAGGGGCGTCTCCGAGAACAATGAGCAGTTCTTC. This sequence encodes CASRGVSENNEQFF.

The chain is built from TRBV5-1 and TRBJ1-1, with D unresolved. Germline CDR1 reads SGHRS; CDR2 reads YFSETQ. The V and J ends lost 0 bases and 3 bases respectively, with 9 bases between them. This CDR3 spans 14 amino acids. The CDR3 spells CASSLDTEDTEAFF. CDR3 DNA sequence: TGCGCCAGCAGCTTGGACACCGAGGACACTGAAGCTTTCTTT. Full variable domain (outside the CDR3, taken from reference TRBV5-1 and TRBJ1-1): KAGVTQTPRYLIKTRGQQVTLSCSPISGHRSVSWYQQTPGQGLQFLFEYFSETQRNKGNFPGRFSGRQFSNSRSEMNVSTLELGDSALYLCASSLDTEDTEAFFGQGTRLTVV.

V gene TRBV7-9 combines with J gene TRBJ1-1, with TRBD1 matching 10 bases. This CDR3 is 14 amino acids long. Trimming took 1 base from V and 5 from J; bases not matched to a gene: 1. Per the germline V gene, CDR1 is SEHNR and CDR2 is FQNEAQ (reference sequence). CDR3 nucleotides: TGTGCCAGCAGCTTAGGGGGACAGGGGACTGAAGCTTTCTTT. Translating it yields CASSLGGQGTEAFF. Complete variable domain (other parts from reference TRBV7-9 and TRBJ1-1): DTGVSQNPRHKITKRGQNVTFRCDPISEHNRLYWYRQTLGQGPEFLTYFQNEAQLEKSRLLSDRFSAERPKGSFSTLEIQRTEQGDSAMYLCASSLGGQGTEAFFGQGTRLTVV.

The CDR3 coding sequence is TGTGCCAGCAGTGAACCCGGGAGTGGGTCCTACGAGCAGTACTTC. This gives the protein CASSEPGSGSYEQYF. The rearrangement joins TRBV25-1 to TRBJ2-7; possibly TRBD2 for D (6 bases). The germline V and J ends were trimmed by 2 bases and 1 base, with 12 bases remaining between them. Per the germline V gene, CDR1 is MGHDK and CDR2 is SYGVNS. This CDR3 region has 15 residues.

The chain carries TRBV5-4 and TRBJ2-3, with 9 positions matching TRBD2. The CDR3 extends over 15 amino acids. Trimming at V came to 4 bases and at J to 5 bases, leaving 8 bases not matched to a gene. CDR1 SGHNT and CDR2 YYREEE come from the germline V gene (reference sequence). This chain's CDR3 is CASSAPAGGQDTQYF. The CDR3 coding sequence is TGTGCCAGCAGCGCTCCGGCGGGAGGGCAAGATACGCAGTATTTT.

The V and J genes are TRBV6-5 and TRBJ2-5; TRBD1 is a possible D gene (5 bases). Germline CDR1 is MNHEY and CDR2 is SVGAGI. V was shortened by 8 bases and J by 1 base, with 11 bases between the two germline ends. This CDR3 is 13 amino acids long. CDR3 protein: CASRRQIQETQYF. CDR3 DNA: TGTGCCAGCCGCAGACAGATCCAAGAGACCCAGTACTTC.

This clone showed up just a few times. V is TRBV5-1 and J is TRBJ2-7; 10 bases agree with TRBD2. With 4 bases clipped from V and 1 base from J, the junction kept 5 bases outside the gene matches. The CDR3 is 15 amino acids. Per germline, CDR1 SGHRS and CDR2 YFSETQ. The CDR3 is CASSRAGGASYEQYF. DNA for the CDR3: TGCGCCAGCAGCCGAGCGGGAGGGGCTTCCTACGAGCAGTACTTC.

The rearrangement joins TRBV6-1 to TRBJ2-1; D is undetermined. The germline V gene encodes CDR1 MNHNS and CDR2 SASEGT. The CDR3 is 14 amino acids. V lost 1 base to trimming and J lost 6 bases, with 10 bases between them. The CDR3 DNA is TGTGCCAGCAGTGAAGGGCCCTCCAGCAATGAGCAGTTCTTC. Its protein is CASSEGPSSNEQFF.

As DNA, the CDR3 is TGTGCCATCAGTGAGCAGCGGGGGGGCCGCACAGATACGCAGTATTTT. Protein: CAISEQRGGRTDTQYF. The chain recombines TRBV10-3 with TRBJ2-3; TRBD2 matches at 10 bases. The length of the CDR3 is 16 residues. CDR1 is ENHRY and CDR2 is SYGVKD in the germline V gene. J gave up 1 base and V 2 bases, and 3 bases lay outside the gene matches.

The genes are TRBV6-6 and TRBJ2-7; TRBD1 agrees at 10 bases. This CDR3 has 14 amino acids. The V gene end was trimmed by 8 bases and the J gene end by 4 bases; junction bases not matched to a gene: 8. From germline, CDR1 is MNHNY and CDR2 SVGAGI (reference sequence). DNA of the CDR3: TGTGCCAGCCAGGCGGGACAGGGGAGGTACGAGCAGTACTTC. Its protein is CASQAGQGRYEQYF.

This sequence joins TRBV7-9 and TRBJ2-7; tentative D call: TRBD1 (6 bases). Germline CDR1 reads SEHNR; CDR2 reads FQNEAQ (reference sequence). Trimming cost V 4 bases and J 7 bases, with 17 bases left between them. The CDR3 loop spans 14 amino acids. CDR3 region: CASSSLWDNGEQYF. The CDR3 nucleotides read TGTGCCAGCAGCTCCCTTTGGGACAATGGGGAGCAGTACTTC. The full variable domain, completed using reference TRBV7-9 and TRBJ2-7, is DTGVSQNPRHKITKRGQNVTFRCDPISEHNRLYWYRQTLGQGPEFLTYFQNEAQLEKSRLLSDRFSAERPKGSFSTLEIQRTEQGDSAMYLCASSSLWDNGEQYFGPGTRLTVT.

About this clone: An end of the junction differs from the germline gene, which may be a read error. The V and J genes are TRBV7-9 and TRBJ2-3; possibly TRBD1 for D (6 bases). This CDR3 has 15 amino acids. Germline CDR1 SEHNR, CDR2 FQNEAQ (reference sequence). The CDR3 DNA sequence: TGTTCCAGCAGTCTACAGGGTCCTAGCACAGATACGCAGTATTTT. It codes for CSSSLQGPSTDTQYF. The full variable domain, with the rest looked up from reference TRBV7-9 and TRBJ2-3, is DTGVSQNPRHKITKRGQNVTFRCDPISEHNRLYWYRQTLGQGPEFLTYFQNEAQLEKSRLLSDRFSAERPKGSFSTLEIQRTEQGDSAMYLCSSSLQGPSTDTQYFGPGTRLTVL.

The V call is TRBV7-8, the J call TRBJ2-5; D gene ambiguous. The CDR3 covers 13 residues. CDR1 is SGHVS and CDR2 is FQNEAQ in the germline V gene. The V gene lost 4 bases and the J gene lost 4 bases, with 10 bases spanning the gap. The CDR3 here is CASSSPEAETQYF. CDR3 bases: TGTGCCAGCAGCTCGCCTGAGGCAGAGACCCAGTACTTC.